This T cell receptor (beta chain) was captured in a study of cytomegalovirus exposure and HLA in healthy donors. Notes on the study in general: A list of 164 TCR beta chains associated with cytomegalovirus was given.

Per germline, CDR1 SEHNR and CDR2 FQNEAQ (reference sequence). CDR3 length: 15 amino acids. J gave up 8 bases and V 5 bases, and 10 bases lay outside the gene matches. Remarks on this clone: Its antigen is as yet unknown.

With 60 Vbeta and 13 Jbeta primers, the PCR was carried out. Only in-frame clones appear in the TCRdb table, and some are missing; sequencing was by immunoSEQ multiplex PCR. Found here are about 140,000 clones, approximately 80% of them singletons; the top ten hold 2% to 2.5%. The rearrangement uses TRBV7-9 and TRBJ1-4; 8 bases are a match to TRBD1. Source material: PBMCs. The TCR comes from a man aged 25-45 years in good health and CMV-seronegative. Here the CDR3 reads CASSPRQGWDEKLFF. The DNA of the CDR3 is TGTGCCAGCAGCCCGAGACAGGGGTGGGACGAAAAACTGTTTTTT.